This TCR beta chain was sequenced in a study of blood T cells in healthy people across ages. Each donor was a healthy Caucasian individual from Russia, aged about 6 to 95. General study findings and limits: There was a strong correlation between TCR beta diversity and naive T cell percentage. When set beside aged donors, long-lived donors presented more naive CD4+ cells and higher diversity.

A second about 6 to 12 cycle PCR used barcoded and J-beta primers. A template-switch adaptor with 12 random nucleotides tagged each cDNA molecule. TCRdb re-called the 5' RACE reads through MiXCR, storing one row per CDR3 protein. The sample shows about 1.8 million distinct CDR3 sequences, about 50% of them seen only once. Concerning this clonotype itself: The antigen is not known.

This receptor was obtained from a woman in her thirties or forties in good health. Sequenced sample: blood.

The DNA of the CDR3 is TGTGCCAGCAAGGACGGATCGGCACAAAAAAACATTCAGTACTTC. Its translation is CASKDGSAQKNIQYF. The chain couples TRBV28 to TRBJ2-4; D ambiguous. The CDR3 is made up of 15 amino acids. V gave up 7 bases and J gave up 4 bases, with 17 bases separating them. In germline, CDR1 is MDHEN, CDR2 SYDVKM.